These 14 T cell receptor beta chains came from one sample sequenced in a study of cytomegalovirus exposure and HLA in healthy donors. In the PCR, 60 Vbeta and 13 Jbeta primers were used. TCRdb keeps only in-frame clones here, not all; method: immunoSEQ multiplex PCR. Here the sample table reports some 75,000 clones. The sequencing sample was made of PBMCs. All receptors derive from a female donor in good health and CMV-seropositive.

This sequence joins TRBV5-1 and TRBJ1-2, with TRBD1 matching 8 bases. CDR3 size: 16 residues. From germline, CDR1 is SGHRS and CDR2 YFSETQ. V lost 0 bases to trimming and J lost 8 bases; unmatched junction nucleotides: 12. The CDR3 sequence is CASSLAPTGDPSGYTF. The CDR3 DNA reads TGCGCCAGCAGCTTGGCCCCGACAGGGGACCCTTCGGGCTACACCTTC.

To note about this clone: This same CDR3 is encoded by further DNA sequences in the sample. This sequence joins TRBV15 and TRBJ2-7, with D unresolved. The CDR3 runs to 12 residues. Deletions cut 0 bases from V and 3 bases from J, with 3 bases between. Looked up from germline, CDR1 is LNHNV and CDR2 is YYDKDF (reference sequence). The CDR3 reads CATSRDYYEQYF. The CDR3 nucleotides read TGTGCCACCAGCAGAGATTACTACGAGCAGTACTTC.

This chain connects TRBV14 to TRBJ1-2; 7 bases map to TRBD1. Germline V CDR1 and CDR2: SGHDN, FVKESK. V lost 3 bases to trimming and J lost 5 bases; unmatched junction nucleotides: 3. This CDR3 is 13 amino acids long. The CDR3 region has the DNA TGTGCCAGCAGCCAGGGACAGACTTATGGCTACACCTTC. Translating it yields CASSQGQTYGYTF.

This chain joins TRBV30 and TRBJ2-2, with D unresolved. V was clipped by 0 bases and J by 6 bases, with 11 bases between them. This CDR3 contains 14 residues. Per the germline V gene, CDR1 is GTSNPN and CDR2 is SVGIG (reference sequence). The CDR3 sequence is CAWSVQRLSGELFF. The CDR3, as DNA: TGTGCCTGGAGTGTACAAAGACTTTCCGGGGAGCTGTTTTTT.

This chain joins TRBV10-3 and TRBJ2-1; TRBD2 matches at 9 bases. Germline loops: CDR1 ENHRY, CDR2 SYGVKD. The J segment lost 8 bases and the V segment lost 0 bases, leaving 8 bases of the junction unmatched. The CDR3 is 16 residues long. CDR3 bases: TGTGCCATCAGTGAGTCCGGGCGGGAGGGCCATCATGAGCAGTTCTTC. Protein sequence: CAISESGREGHHEQFF.

The gene calls are TRBV6-1 and TRBJ1-5, with TRBD1 as a possible D gene (6 bases). With 7 bases removed from V and 6 bases from J, the gap between germline ends came to 16 bases. Germline V CDR1 and CDR2: MNHNS, SASEGT. This CDR3 spans 14 amino acids. The DNA for the CDR3 is TGTGCCAGCACCTTATATTCAGGGGTTCAGCCCCAGCATTTT. Amino acid sequence: CASTLYSGVQPQHF.

The rearrangement uses TRBV28 and TRBJ2-5; TRBD2 aligns across 7 bases. The CDR3 is 15 amino acids. Germline trimming cut 3 bases from V and 2 bases from J; bases unmatched to any gene: 6. Germline CDR1 is MDHEN and CDR2 is SYDVKM. This CDR3 reads CASSFPSGGQETQYF. The CDR3 DNA follows: TGTGCCAGCAGTTTTCCTAGCGGAGGGCAAGAGACCCAGTACTTC.

This chain connects TRBV2 to TRBJ2-7, with D unclear. Germline values: CDR1 SNHLY, CDR2 FYNNEI. Deletions cut 3 bases from V and 2 bases from J, with 14 bases between. CDR3 length: 15 amino acids. The CDR3 region has the DNA TGTGCCAGCAGTGATTTAGTTTTTGCCCCCTACGAGCAGTACTTC. As protein: CASSDLVFAPYEQYF.

The chain is built from TRBV7-3 and TRBJ2-3; perhaps TRBD1 as D (6 bases). The germline gives CDR1 SGHTA, CDR2 FQGTGA. The CDR3 is 17 amino acids. V was cut by 0 bases and J by 4 bases, with 17 bases left in between. DNA of the CDR3: TGTGCCAGCAGCTTAACCGGGACATTAAAGGGATCAGATACGCAGTATTTT. Its protein is CASSLTGTLKGSDTQYF.

This rearrangement joins TRBV30 to TRBJ1-4; D remains ambiguous. CDR3 size: 16 residues. V shed 3 bases and J shed 4 bases, with 18 bases lying between them. CDR1 is GTSNPN, CDR2 SVGIG, per germline (reference sequence). The CDR3 DNA is TGTGCCTGGAGCAATCCCTCGCGCAAAGATAATGAAAAACTGTTTTTT. Protein sequence: CAWSNPSRKDNEKLFF.

In DNA form, the CDR3 reads TGTGCCAGCAGTCTCAGGGCGATGAATGAAAAACTGTTTTTT. Translation: CASSLRAMNEKLFF. The chain has TRBV6-5 and TRBJ1-4; tentatively, D is TRBD1 (5 bases). The V end was cut by 5 bases, the J end by 5 bases, with 12 bases between. The CDR3 extends over 14 amino acids. The V gene's germline CDR1 is MNHEY and CDR2 SVGAGI.

The chain combines TRBV7-9 with TRBJ2-2; a possible D gene is TRBD2 (7 bases). CDR1 and CDR2 from the germline V gene are SEHNR and FQNEAQ (reference sequence). The CDR3 extends over 15 amino acids. The V end was cut by 8 bases, the J end by 6 bases, with 19 bases between. CDR3 bases: TGTGCCAGCTGCAAAGGGGGAGGGCCCTCCGGGGAGCTGTTTTTT. Its protein is CASCKGGGPSGELFF.

The CDR3 bases are TGCGCCAGCAGCAAGTCTAGCGGGATTCCCTACGAGCAGTACTTC. It specifies CASSKSSGIPYEQYF. This chain links TRBV5-1 with TRBJ2-7, with 9 bases identical to TRBD2. The V and J ends lost 4 bases and 2 bases, in that order; junction bases with no gene match: 7. Germline V lookup: CDR1 SGHRS, CDR2 YFSETQ. This CDR3 contains 15 residues.

The V and J genes are TRBV15 and TRBJ1-1; 11 bases line up with TRBD1. Germline-derived CDR1 and CDR2 are LNHNV and YYDKDF (reference sequence). The CDR3 length is 15 residues. Losses at the gene ends were 2 bases for V and 5 bases for J; bases not matched to a gene: 4. The CDR3 DNA follows: TGTGCCACCAGCAGAATGGGACAGGGGGGAACTGAAGCTTTCTTT. It encodes CATSRMGQGGTEAFF.